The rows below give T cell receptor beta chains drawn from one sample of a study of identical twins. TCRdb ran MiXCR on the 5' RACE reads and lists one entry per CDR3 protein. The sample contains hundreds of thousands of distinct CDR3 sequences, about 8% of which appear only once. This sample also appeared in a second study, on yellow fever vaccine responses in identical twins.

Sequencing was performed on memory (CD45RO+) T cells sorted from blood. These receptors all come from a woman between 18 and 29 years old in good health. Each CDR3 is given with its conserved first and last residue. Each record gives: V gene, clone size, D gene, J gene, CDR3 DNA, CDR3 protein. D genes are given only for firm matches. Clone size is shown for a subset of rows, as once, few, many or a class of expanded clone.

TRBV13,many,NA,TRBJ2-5,TGTGCCAGCAGCTTGGGGAGTAGTCAGTCCTTC,CASSLGSSQSF
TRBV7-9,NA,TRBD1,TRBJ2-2,TGTGCCAGCAGCCCGGACAGGGTGAACACCGGGGAGCTGTTTTTT,CASSPDRVNTGELFF
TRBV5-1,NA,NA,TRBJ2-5,TGCGCCAGCAGCGAGGGTCTCAGGTTGGGCCAAGAGACCCAGTACTTC,CASSEGLRLGQETQYF
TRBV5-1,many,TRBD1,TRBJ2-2,TGCGCCAGCAGGACAGGGCCGAACACCGGGGAGCTGTTTTTT,CASRTGPNTGELFF
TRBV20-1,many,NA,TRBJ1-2,TGCAGTGCTAGAGATTCCGGGCACTATGGCTACACCTTC,CSARDSGHYGYTF
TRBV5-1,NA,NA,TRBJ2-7,TGCGCCAGCAGCTTGGATCAATCCTCCTACGAGCAGTACTTC,CASSLDQSSYEQYF
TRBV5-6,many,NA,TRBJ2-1,TGTGCCAGCAGCTTGGAGTGGAATGAGCAGTTCTTC,CASSLEWNEQFF
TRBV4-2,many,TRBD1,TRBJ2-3,TGTGCCAGCAGCCAAGATGGTCTAGGACAGGGAAGAGATACGCAGTATTTT,CASSQDGLGQGRDTQYF
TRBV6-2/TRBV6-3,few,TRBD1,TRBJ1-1,TGTGCCAGCAGCTCCCCCGACAGGGCCCCTGAAGCTTTCTTT,CASSSPDRAPEAFF
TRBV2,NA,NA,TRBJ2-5,TGTGCCAGCCTGCGACACCCCGGGACAGAGACCCAGTACTTC,CASLRHPGTETQYF
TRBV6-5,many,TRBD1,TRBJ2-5,TGTGCCAGCAGTTACGGGACAGGGGGGAAAGAGACCCAGTACTTC,CASSYGTGGKETQYF
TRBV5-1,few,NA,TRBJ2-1,TGCGCCAGCAGCTTGGCCCTTAGGGGGGCCGATGAGCAGTTCTTC,CASSLALRGADEQFF
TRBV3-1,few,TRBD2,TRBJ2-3,TGTGCCAGCAGCCAAGAAGCGGGTCGGACTAGCCGCACAGATACGCAGTATTTT,CASSQEAGRTSRTDTQYF
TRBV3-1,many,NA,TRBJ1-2,TGTGCCAGCAGCCAAGACTATTTAGGGCTCTATGGCTACACCTTC,CASSQDYLGLYGYTF
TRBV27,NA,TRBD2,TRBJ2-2,TGTGCCAGCGGCCCCCCGGGACTAGCGGGGCGCGCGAACACCGGGGAGCTGTTTTTT,CASGPPGLAGRANTGELFF
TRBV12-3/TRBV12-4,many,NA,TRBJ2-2,TGTGCCAGCACCCCAGGGGCGACGGAGAACACCGGGGAGCTGTTTTTT,CASTPGATENTGELFF